This T cell receptor (beta chain) was recorded in a study of blood T cells in healthy people across ages. The study's findings and limits: Getting older went along with TCR beta diversity per million T cells dropping roughly linearly.

Peripheral blood samples of approximately 10 milliliters were drawn from each donor. Per sample, a minimum of 6.5 million PBMCs were isolated. Total RNA amounts of at least 5 micrograms were extracted per sample. Notes on this clonotype: Its antigen is as yet unknown. One end of the junction does not line up with germline, which may come from a read error.

With a J-beta primer mix and a sample-barcoded 5' primer, a second PCR ran 7 to 11 cycles. TCRdb re-derived calls from the 5' RACE reads in MiXCR, one entry per CDR3 protein. The profile shows over 1,500,000 distinct CDR3 sequences, around 42% of them singletons. This sequence originates from a human donor in good health. The sequencing input was blood.

CDR3 protein: CVSSFEGGNTIYF. The CDR3 coding sequence is TGTGTCAGCAGCTTTGAGGGTGGAAACACCATATATTTT. V is TRBV7-3 and J is TRBJ1-3; D ambiguous. CDR1 is SGHTA, CDR2 FQGTGA, per germline. The CDR3 contains 13 residues.